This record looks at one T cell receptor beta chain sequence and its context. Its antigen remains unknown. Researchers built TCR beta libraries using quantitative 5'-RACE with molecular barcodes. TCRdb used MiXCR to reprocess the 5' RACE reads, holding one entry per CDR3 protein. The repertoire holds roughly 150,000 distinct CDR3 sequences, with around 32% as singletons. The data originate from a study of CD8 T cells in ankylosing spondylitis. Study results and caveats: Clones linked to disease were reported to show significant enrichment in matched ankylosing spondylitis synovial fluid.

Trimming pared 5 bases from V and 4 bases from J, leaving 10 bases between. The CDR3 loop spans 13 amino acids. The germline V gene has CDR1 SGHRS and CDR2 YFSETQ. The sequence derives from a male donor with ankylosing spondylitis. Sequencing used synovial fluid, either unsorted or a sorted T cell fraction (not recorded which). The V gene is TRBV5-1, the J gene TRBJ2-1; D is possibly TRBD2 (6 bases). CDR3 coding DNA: TGCGCCAGCAGTGGGAGCGGGTACAATGAGCAGTTCTTC. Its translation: CASSGSGYNEQFF.